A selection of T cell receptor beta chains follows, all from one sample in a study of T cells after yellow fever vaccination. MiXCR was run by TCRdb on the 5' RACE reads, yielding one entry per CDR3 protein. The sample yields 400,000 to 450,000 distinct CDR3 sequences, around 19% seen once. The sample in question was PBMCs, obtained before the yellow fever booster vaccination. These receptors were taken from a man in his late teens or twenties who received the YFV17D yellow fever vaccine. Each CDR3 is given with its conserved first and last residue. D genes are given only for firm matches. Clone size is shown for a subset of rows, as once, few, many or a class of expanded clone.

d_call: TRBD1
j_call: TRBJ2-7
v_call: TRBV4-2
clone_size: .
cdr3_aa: CASSLPAEGTASYEQYF
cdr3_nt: TGTGCCAGCAGCCTGCCGGCCGAAGGGACAGCTTCCTACGAGCAGTACTTC

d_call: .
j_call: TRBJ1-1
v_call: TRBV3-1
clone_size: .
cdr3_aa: CASSLGRTTEAFF
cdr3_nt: TGTGCCAGCAGCCTCGGGCGGACAACTGAAGCTTTCTTT

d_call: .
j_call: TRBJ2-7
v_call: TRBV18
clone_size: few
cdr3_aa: CASSPPRGRHEQYF
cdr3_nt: TGTGCCAGCTCACCACCAAGGGGAAGGCACGAGCAGTACTTC

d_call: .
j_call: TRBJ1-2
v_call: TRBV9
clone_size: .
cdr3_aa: CASSGQGPFYGYTF
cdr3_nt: TGTGCCAGCAGCGGCCAGGGCCCTTTCTATGGCTACACCTTC

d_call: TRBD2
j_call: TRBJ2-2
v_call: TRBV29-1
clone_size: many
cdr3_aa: CSVGGTSITGELFF
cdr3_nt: TGCAGCGTTGGGGGGACTAGCATCACCGGGGAGCTGTTTTTT

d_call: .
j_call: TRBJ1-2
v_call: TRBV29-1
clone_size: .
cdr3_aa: CSVPREAVGYGYTF
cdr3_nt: TGCAGCGTCCCCAGGGAGGCAGTGGGCTATGGCTACACCTTC

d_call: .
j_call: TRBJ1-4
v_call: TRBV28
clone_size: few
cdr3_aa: CASSGNREKLFF
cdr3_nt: TGTGCCAGCAGTGGTAACAGGGAAAAACTGTTTTTT

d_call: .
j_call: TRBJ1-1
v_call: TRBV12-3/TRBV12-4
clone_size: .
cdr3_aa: CASRTQGGPEAFF
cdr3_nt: TGTGCCAGCAGAACCCAGGGCGGCCCTGAAGCTTTCTTT

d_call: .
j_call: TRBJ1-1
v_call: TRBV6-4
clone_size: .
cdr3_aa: CASRRGGGTNTEAFF
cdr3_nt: TGTGCCAGCAGACGGGGTGGGGGAACGAACACTGAAGCTTTCTTT

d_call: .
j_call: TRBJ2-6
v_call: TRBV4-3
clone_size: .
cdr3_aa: CASSRPGARSGANVLTF
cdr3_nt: TGCGCCAGCAGCCGCCCCGGAGCGCGCTCTGGGGCCAACGTCCTGACTTTC

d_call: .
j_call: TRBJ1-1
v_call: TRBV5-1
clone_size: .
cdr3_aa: CASSLEWGDTEAFF
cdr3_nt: TGCGCCAGCAGCTTGGAATGGGGGGACACTGAAGCTTTCTTT

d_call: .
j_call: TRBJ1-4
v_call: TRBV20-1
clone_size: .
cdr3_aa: CSARDLRANEKLFF
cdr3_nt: TGCAGTGCTAGGGACCTTCGGGCTAATGAAAAACTGTTTTTT

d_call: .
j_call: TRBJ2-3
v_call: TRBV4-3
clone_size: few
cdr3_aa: CASSPVSRADTQYF
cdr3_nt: TGCGCCAGCAGCCCGGTAAGCCGGGCAGATACGCAGTATTTT

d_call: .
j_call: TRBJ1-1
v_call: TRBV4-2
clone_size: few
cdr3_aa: CASSQGTSAEAFF
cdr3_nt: TGTGCCAGCAGCCAAGGGACCTCGGCTGAAGCTTTCTTT

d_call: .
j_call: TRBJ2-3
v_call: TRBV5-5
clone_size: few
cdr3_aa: CASSLGWAVSSTDTQYF
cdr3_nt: TGTGCCAGCAGCTTGGGGTGGGCGGTATCTAGCACAGATACGCAGTATTTT

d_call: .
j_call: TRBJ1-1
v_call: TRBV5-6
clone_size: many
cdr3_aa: CASSVDIDTEAFF
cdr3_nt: TGTGCCAGCAGCGTGGACATTGACACTGAAGCTTTCTTT

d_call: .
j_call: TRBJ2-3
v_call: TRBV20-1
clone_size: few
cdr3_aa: CSELGLRGDTQYF
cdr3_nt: TGCAGTGAACTGGGCCTCCGGGGAGATACGCAGTATTTT

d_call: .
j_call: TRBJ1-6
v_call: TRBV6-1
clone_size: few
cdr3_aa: CASSEKGRAHNSPLHF
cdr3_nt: TGTGCCAGCAGTGAAAAGGGCAGGGCCCATAATTCACCCCTCCACTTT

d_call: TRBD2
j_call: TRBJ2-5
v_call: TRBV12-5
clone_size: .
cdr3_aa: CASGPLGRGGETQYF
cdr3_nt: TGTGCTAGTGGTCCCCTCGGTCGGGGAGGGGAGACCCAGTACTTC

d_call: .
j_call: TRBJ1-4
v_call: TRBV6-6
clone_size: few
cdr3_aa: CASSQGPGRSDEKLFF
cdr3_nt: TGTGCCAGCAGTCAGGGCCCGGGGAGGTCAGATGAAAAACTGTTTTTT

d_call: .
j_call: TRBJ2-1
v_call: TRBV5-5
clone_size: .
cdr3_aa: CASSSLGSYNEQFF
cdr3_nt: TGTGCCAGCAGTTCGTTAGGGTCCTACAATGAGCAGTTCTTC

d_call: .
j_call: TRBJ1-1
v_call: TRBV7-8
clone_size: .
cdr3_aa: CASSPGHFTEAFF
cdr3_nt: TGTGCCAGCAGCCCGGGACATTTTACTGAAGCTTTCTTT

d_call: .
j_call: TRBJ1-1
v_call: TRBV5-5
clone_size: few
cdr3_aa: CASSFHTEAFF
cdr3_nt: TGTGCCAGCAGCTTCCACACTGAAGCTTTCTTT

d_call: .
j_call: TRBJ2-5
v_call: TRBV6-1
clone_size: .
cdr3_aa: CASSEVPDLQETQYF
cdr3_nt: TGTGCCAGCAGTGAAGTTCCGGACCTCCAAGAGACCCAGTACTTC

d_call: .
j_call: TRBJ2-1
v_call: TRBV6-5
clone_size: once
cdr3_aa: CASIRWDNEQFF
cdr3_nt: TGTGCCAGCATTCGCTGGGACAATGAGCAGTTCTTC